This T cell receptor (beta chain) was recorded in a study of CD8 T cells in Susac syndrome. The V segment lost 5 bases and the J segment 3 bases; nucleotides outside the gene matches: 4. The CDR3 is 16 amino acids. CDR1 SGHAT and CDR2 FQNNGV come from the germline V gene. Peripheral blood CD8+ and CD4+ T cells were profiled by TCR beta sequencing. The study used treatment-naive patients who had stable or active relapsing-remitting disease as multiple sclerosis controls. Purification of the CD8+ and CD4+ T cells relied on negative isolation, and TEMRA cells underwent FACS enrichment. An amount of RNA that ranged from about 0.45 to 1 ug was reverse transcribed with random hexamers. The authors amplified TCR beta CDR3 across 54 Vbeta and 13 Jbeta using immunoSEQ multiplex PCR. Each CDR3 protein gets one entry after TCRdb re-called the immunoSEQ multiplex PCR reads with MiXCR. The data show some 300,000 distinct CDR3 sequences, about 82% seen once.

V and J are TRBV11-2 and TRBJ2-2, with TRBD2 matching 12 bases. The sequenced material came from CD8+ T cells from PBMCs. The origin of this receptor is a human donor with multiple sclerosis. The CDR3 reads CASSVGTSGYTGELFF. The CDR3 bases are TGTGCCAGCAGCGTTGGGACTAGCGGGTACACCGGGGAGCTGTTTTTT.